This is a list of T cell receptor beta chains from one sample in a study of patients and donors after allogeneic stem cell transplantation. MiXCR was run by TCRdb on the RT-PCR reads, yielding one entry per CDR3 protein. In the table there are fewer than 200,000 distinct CDR3 sequences, approximately 28% of which are singletons. The sample taken for sequencing was blood, either unsorted or a sorted T cell fraction (not recorded which). These receptors originate from a human donor who was either an allogeneic HSCT recipient or a stem cell or donor lymphocyte infusion donor (not recorded which). It is not recorded whose cells these are; they may come from a transplant donor. Both conserved end residues are part of each CDR3. The order of the fields is V gene, J gene, D gene, clone size, CDR3 protein, CDR3 DNA. The D gene is left open where the match is weak. Clone size is shown for a subset of rows, as once, few, many or a class of expanded clone.

TRBV6-5,TRBJ2-1,TRBD2,.,CASSYSNPGLADNEQFF,TGTGCCAGCAGTTACTCGAACCCGGGACTAGCAGACAATGAGCAGTTCTTC
TRBV4-3,TRBJ2-5,.,.,CASSQDQVGAGETQYF,TGCGCCAGCAGCCAAGATCAGGTCGGGGCGGGAGAGACCCAGTACTTC
TRBV29-1,TRBJ2-7,.,.,CSVEEGDRSSYEQYF,TGCAGCGTTGAAGAGGGCGACAGGTCCTCCTACGAGCAGTACTTC
TRBV4-1,TRBJ1-1,.,many,CASSQAGKTLNTEAFF,TGCGCCAGCAGCCAAGCCGGCAAGACTTTGAACACTGAAGCTTTCTTT
TRBV12-3/TRBV12-4,TRBJ2-3,TRBD2,.,CASSLGGRWGTQYF,TGTGCCAGCAGTCTCGGCGGGAGATGGGGTACGCAGTATTTT
TRBV10-3,TRBJ2-7,TRBD2,few,CAITGTSGSYEQYF,TGTGCCATCACTGGGACTAGCGGTTCCTACGAGCAGTACTTC
TRBV7-9,TRBJ2-5,.,.,CASSSTDGNQETQYF,TGTGCCAGCAGCTCAACCGACGGAAACCAAGAGACCCAGTACTTC
TRBV9,TRBJ2-1,TRBD2,.,CASSSQLAGVNEQFF,TGTGCCAGCAGCTCGCAACTAGCGGGAGTGAATGAGCAGTTCTTC
TRBV7-9,TRBJ2-3,.,.,CASSRGQYTQYF,TGTGCCAGCAGCCGAGGCCAATATACGCAGTATTTT
TRBV7-9,TRBJ1-3,.,.,CASSLEGNGNTIYF,TGTGCCAGCAGCTTAGAGGGCAATGGAAACACCATATATTTT
TRBV27,TRBJ2-1,TRBD2,.,CASSITLAVYNEQFF,TGTGCCAGCTCCATAACTCTAGCGGTTTACAATGAGCAGTTCTTC
TRBV10-3,TRBJ1-1,TRBD1,.,CAISWDSMNTEAFF,TGTGCCATCAGCTGGGACAGCATGAACACTGAAGCTTTCTTT
TRBV7-9,TRBJ2-1,TRBD2,.,CASSSSGLAGEKQFF,TGTGCCAGCAGCTCCTCGGGACTAGCGGGAGAGAAGCAGTTCTTC
TRBV7-9,TRBJ2-7,.,.,CASSLTLAPLEQYF,TGTGCCAGCAGTTTGACACTAGCCCCTCTCGAGCAGTACTTC
TRBV30,TRBJ1-4,TRBD1,few,CAVDRGLREKLFF,TGTGCCGTTGACAGGGGCCTTAGGGAAAAACTGTTTTTT
TRBV6-5,TRBJ2-2,.,.,CASINQGTGELFF,TGTGCCAGCATCAACCAAGGGACCGGGGAGCTGTTTTTT
TRBV29-1,TRBJ2-7,.,.,CSVEDQSSYEQYF,TGCAGCGTTGAAGATCAGAGCTCCTACGAGCAGTACTTC
TRBV29-1,TRBJ2-3,.,few,CSSVASRNTQYF,TGCAGCAGCGTAGCGTCACGTAATACGCAGTATTTT
TRBV5-5,TRBJ1-5,TRBD1,many,CASSPNRGHDQPQHF,TGTGCCAGCAGCCCCAACAGGGGGCATGATCAGCCCCAGCATTTT
TRBV20-1,TRBJ2-2,.,few,CSARDSVVLSTGELFF,TGCAGTGCTAGGGACTCGGTGGTCCTGAGCACCGGGGAGCTGTTTTTT
TRBV5-4,TRBJ2-2,.,.,CASSTDSIGELFF,TGTGCCAGCAGTACTGACTCGATCGGGGAGCTGTTTTTT
TRBV7-6,TRBJ2-5,.,few,CASSPDGGETQYF,TGTGCCAGCAGCCCGGATGGGGGAGAGACCCAGTACTTC
TRBV4-1,TRBJ2-7,.,once,CASSQEVVAAYEQYF,TGCGCCAGCAGCCAAGAGGTAGTAGCAGCCTACGAGCAGTACTTC
TRBV7-3,TRBJ1-1,.,.,CASSLKPTEARNTEAFF,TGTGCCAGCAGCTTAAAGCCGACAGAAGCTCGGAACACTGAAGCTTTCTTT
TRBV4-2,TRBJ1-5,.,.,CASSQTTASNQPQHF,TGTGCCAGCAGCCAAACGACAGCTAGCAATCAGCCCCAGCATTTT
TRBV12-3/TRBV12-4,TRBJ2-7,TRBD2,.,CASRLAGGPFEQYF,TGTGCCAGCAGGTTAGCGGGAGGGCCGTTCGAGCAGTACTTC
TRBV7-9,TRBJ1-5,.,.,CASSIERNQPQHF,TGTGCCAGCAGCATTGAACGCAATCAGCCCCAGCATTTT
TRBV28,TRBJ2-4,.,.,CASRDRPGIQYF,TGTGCCAGCCGCGACCGGCCCGGCATTCAGTACTTC